The TCR beta chain under discussion was sequenced for a study of T cell repertoires in cytomegalovirus infection. Study information: CMV infection together with matching HLA type was indicated by public TCR beta signatures. General study points: Identification of carriers of CMV plus the relevant HLA was achieved through cumulative public TCR beta family frequency. The study found HLA-C-restricted CMV-specific TCR beta clonotypes dominating the ex vivo response.

Trimming cost V 1 base and J 0 bases, with 6 bases left between them. The CDR3 has 15 amino acids. Germline V gene lookup returns CDR1 SGHTA and CDR2 FQGNSA. This clonotype has at least ten counts. The antigen is undetermined. From the reads, TCRdb called clonotypes with MiXCR, one entry per CDR3 protein. The table includes 350,000 to 450,000 distinct CDR3 sequences, about a sixth detected once. This TCR derives from a human donor in good health (CMV status not recorded). Some clones in this sample may be carry-over from other donors' samples. Sequencing was carried out using PBMCs. The chain uses TRBV7-2 and TRBJ2-2; a weak D match, TRBD2 (5 bases). The CDR3 nucleotides read TGTGCCAGCAGCTTAGGGCGGGCGAACACCGGGGAGCTGTTTTTT. Its translation: CASSLGRANTGELFF. Drawing the rest from reference TRBV7-2 and TRBJ2-2, the complete variable domain is GAGVSQSPSNKVTEKGKDVELRCDPISGHTALYWYRQSLGQGLEFLIYFQGNSAPDKSGLPSDRFSAERTGGSVSTLTIQRTQQEDSAVYLCASSLGRANTGELFFGEGSRLTVL.